The sequence of this T cell receptor beta chain was determined in a study of blood T cell dynamics during melanoma immunotherapy. The time point is: week 3, after first cycle of checkpoint inhibitor. The assay was immunoSEQ multiplex PCR, and TCRdb's table has in-frame clones only and misses some. The table lists several thousand clones, 70% to 90% of them singletons. CDR1 SGHRS and CDR2 YFSETQ come from the germline V gene. V lost 3 bases and J lost 6, with 16 bases in between. CDR3 length: 15 amino acids. This rearrangement joins TRBV5-1 to TRBJ2-1; a possible D gene is TRBD1 (6 bases). Sequenced here: blood, sampled from a patient treated with checkpoint blockade. This TCR came from a human donor with melanoma. For the CDR3, the DNA is TGCGCCAGCAGCTATATCGGACAGCGAATCAATGAGCAGTTCTTC. It codes for CASSYIGQRINEQFF.